This is a list of T cell receptor beta chains from one sample in a study of T cell repertoires in cytomegalovirus infection. TCRdb recomputed calls from the reads with MiXCR, one row per CDR3 protein. Here the sample spans hundreds of thousands of distinct CDR3 sequences, approximately 24% being singletons. The sample was CD8+ T cells from PBMCs. Receptor source: a human donor in good health (CMV status not recorded). Some clones in this sample may be carry-over from other donors' samples. The CDR3 runs from the conserved cysteine through the conserved F or W. A D gene is named only where the DNA matches it firmly. Only part of the rows carry a size: once, few, many, or a class if the clone is expanded.

d_call j_call cdr3_length v_call clone_size cdr3_nt cdr3_aa
TRBD1 TRBJ2-5 15 TRBV13 few TGTGCCAGCAGCTGGCTAGGACAGGGATCGGAGACCCAGTACTTC CASSWLGQGSETQYF
. TRBJ1-2 14 TRBV20-1 . TGCAGTGCTAGAGATCTTTCAGTGAACTATGGCTACACCTTC CSARDLSVNYGYTF
. TRBJ1-1 16 TRBV7-2 many TGTGCCAGCAGCCCCCGGGGGCGGGGGGGGAACACTGAAGCTTTCTTT CASSPRGRGGNTEAFF
. TRBJ2-3 16 TRBV12-3/TRBV12-4 . TGTGCCAGCAGTTTCATCACGGTCAAACCCACAGATACGCAGTATTTT CASSFITVKPTDTQYF
. TRBJ1-5 12 TRBV7-9 many TGTGCCAGCAGTTTGGAAGATCAGCCCCAGCATTTT CASSLEDQPQHF
. TRBJ2-5 14 TRBV7-8 many TGTGCCAGCAGCCTGCGCCCCAGGGAAGAGACCCAGTACTTC CASSLRPREETQYF
. TRBJ2-5 14 TRBV7-2 many TGTGCCAGCAGCTTAGCGCTGATAGTTGAGACCCAGTACTTC CASSLALIVETQYF
TRBD2 TRBJ2-1 16 TRBV15 . TGTGCCACCAGCAGAGGCGAGCGGGATATCTACAATGAGCAGTTCTTC CATSRGERDIYNEQFF
. TRBJ1-5 14 TRBV28 . TGTGCCACCCGAGGGGCGACCCTAGATCAGCCCCAGCATTTT CATRGATLDQPQHF
TRBD1 TRBJ1-5 15 TRBV20-1 few TGCAGTGCTAGACCTGGACAGGGGAGCAATCAGCCCCAGCATTTT CSARPGQGSNQPQHF
. TRBJ2-2 15 TRBV6-2/TRBV6-3 . TGTGCCAGCAGTTACCTGAGTGGGTACACCGGGGAGCTGTTTTTT CASSYLSGYTGELFF
TRBD2 TRBJ2-5 15 TRBV7-2 many TGTGCCAGCAGCTTAGTAGCGGGGGGCCCAGAGACCCAGTACTTC CASSLVAGGPETQYF
. TRBJ2-1 13 TRBV9 . TGTGCCAGCAGCGCCGCCGTGTCCAATGAGCAGTTCTTC CASSAAVSNEQFF
TRBD1 TRBJ2-3 18 TRBV20-1 once TGCAGTGGCGAGGACGGCGGGACAGGTGCCTTTGGGACAGATACGCAGTATTTT CSGEDGGTGAFGTDTQYF
. TRBJ2-3 18 TRBV20-1 few TGCAGTGCTAGAGTCCTAGGGGGGGGCTTCCTGAGCACAGATACGCAGTATTTT CSARVLGGGFLSTDTQYF
. TRBJ2-3 15 TRBV20-1 few TGCAGTGCTAGGTATAGCATTCCCAGCACAGATACGCAGTATTTT CSARYSIPSTDTQYF
. TRBJ2-2 17 TRBV25-1 few TGTGCCAGCAGTGAATATTATAGAAGGGGGGACACCGGGGAGCTGTTTTTT CASSEYYRRGDTGELFF
. TRBJ1-3 15 TRBV5-1 few TGCGCCAGCAGCTGGAACTCAGGCTCTGGAAACACCATATATTTT CASSWNSGSGNTIYF
TRBD1 TRBJ2-4 16 TRBV5-5 few TGTGCCAGCAGCACCCGGGACAGGGGAAGGGGGAACATTCAGTACTTC CASSTRDRGRGNIQYF
TRBD2 TRBJ2-1 16 TRBV20-1 few TGCAGTGCTAGAGTTGGGCTAGCGGATTCCTACAATGAGCAGTTCTTC CSARVGLADSYNEQFF
TRBD1 TRBJ1-2 19 TRBV10-3 few TGTGCCATCAGTGAGACGGACAGGATAGGAGAGAAAGTTATCTATGGCTACACCTTC CAISETDRIGEKVIYGYTF
TRBD2 TRBJ2-1 16 TRBV5-1 . TGCGCCAGCACCTCTGGTGCATCGGGGGGGTACGATGAGCAGTTCTTC CASTSGASGGYDEQFF
TRBD2 TRBJ2-1 17 TRBV9 few TGTGCCAGCAGCGTAGAAAAGCTAGCGGGGGCCTACAATGAGCAGTTCTTC CASSVEKLAGAYNEQFF
. TRBJ2-7 14 TRBV2 . TGTGCCAGCAGTGAATTTTCCCCTCCAGACGAGCAGTACTTC CASSEFSPPDEQYF
. TRBJ2-2 16 TRBV6-2/TRBV6-3 many TGTGCCAGCAGCCCCTTAGCGGCTGACCACGCCGGGGAGCTGTTTTTT CASSPLAADHAGELFF
TRBD1 TRBJ1-1 16 TRBV4-1 . TGCGCCAGCAGCCAAGCCAGCAGGGGGGTGAACACTGAAGCTTTCTTT CASSQASRGVNTEAFF
TRBD2 TRBJ2-4 17 TRBV27 few TGTGCCAGCAGTTTATCGGCTAGCGGGGAGACCAAAAACATTCAGTACTTC CASSLSASGETKNIQYF
. TRBJ1-1 14 TRBV5-4 . TGTGCCAGCAGCTTTGAGAGGGGCGGCACTGAAGCTTTCTTT CASSFERGGTEAFF
. TRBJ1-6 12 TRBV7-9 many TGTGCCAGCAGCTCCGACCTTTCACCCCTCCACTTT CASSSDLSPLHF